These T cell receptor beta chains were read from a single sample in a study of cytomegalovirus exposure and HLA in healthy donors. The data were produced by immunoSEQ multiplex PCR, yet TCRdb's version contains in-frame clones alone and is incomplete. Of some 200,000 clones in the sample, 75% to 90% were seen once. Material: PBMCs. The receptor source for this set is a boy between 2 and 10 years old in good health and CMV-seronegative. The CDR3 runs from the conserved cysteine through the conserved F or W. The order of the fields is V gene, J gene, clone size, D gene, CDR3 DNA, CDR3 protein. A D gene is named only where the DNA matches it firmly. Clone size is not always given. Where it is, it says once, few, many or a class for expanded clones.

v_gene: TRBV2
j_gene: TRBJ2-7
abundance: .
d_gene: .
CDR3nt: TGTGCCAGCATCTTACTTCGGGGGTACGAGCAGTACTTC
CDR3aa: CASILLRGYEQYF

v_gene: TRBV6-1
j_gene: TRBJ1-4
abundance: few
d_gene: TRBD1
CDR3nt: TGTGCCAGCAGTGAAGCGCCAGGGGGCACAACTAATGAAAAACTGTTTTTT
CDR3aa: CASSEAPGGTTNEKLFF

v_gene: TRBV5-1
j_gene: TRBJ2-1
abundance: .
d_gene: TRBD2
CDR3nt: TGCGCCAGCAGCTTTGGAGCGGGAGGGGGGGAGCAGTTCTTC
CDR3aa: CASSFGAGGGEQFF

v_gene: TRBV7-9
j_gene: TRBJ2-7
abundance: .
d_gene: .
CDR3nt: TGTTCCAGCAGCAACGGGACTGGTAGCGGTGGGGCCTACGAGCAGTACTTC
CDR3aa: CSSSNGTGSGGAYEQYF

v_gene: TRBV6-5
j_gene: TRBJ1-1
abundance: few
d_gene: .
CDR3nt: TGTGCCAGCAGTTACGCCATTACAGGAAACACTGAAGCTTTCTTT
CDR3aa: CASSYAITGNTEAFF

v_gene: TRBV6-6
j_gene: TRBJ2-1
abundance: .
d_gene: TRBD2
CDR3nt: TGTGCCAGCAGATTTGAGCGGGAGCCACCATCAAATGAGCAGTTCTTC
CDR3aa: CASRFEREPPSNEQFF

v_gene: TRBV4-2
j_gene: TRBJ2-7
abundance: .
d_gene: .
CDR3nt: TGTGCCAGCAGCCATGTCGGGATCCCGGGCCGCGAGCAGTACTTC
CDR3aa: CASSHVGIPGREQYF

v_gene: TRBV29-1
j_gene: TRBJ2-5
abundance: .
d_gene: TRBD2
CDR3nt: TGCAGCGTTCGTAGCGGGCTAGGAGAGCAGTACTTC
CDR3aa: CSVRSGLGEQYF

v_gene: TRBV9
j_gene: TRBJ2-7
abundance: .
d_gene: TRBD2
CDR3nt: TGTGCCAGCAGTGGGGGACTAGCGGGAGATTACGAGCAGTACTTC
CDR3aa: CASSGGLAGDYEQYF

v_gene: TRBV6-4
j_gene: TRBJ2-1
abundance: .
d_gene: TRBD2
CDR3nt: TGTGCCAGCAGTGACATAGACGGGAGGGCTACTGGTGAGCAGTTCTTC
CDR3aa: CASSDIDGRATGEQFF

v_gene: TRBV11-3
j_gene: TRBJ2-1
abundance: .
d_gene: TRBD2
CDR3nt: TGTGCCAGCAGCGTAGCGGGACAATCCTGCAATGAGCAGTTCTTC
CDR3aa: CASSVAGQSCNEQFF

v_gene: TRBV19
j_gene: TRBJ2-1
abundance: .
d_gene: .
CDR3nt: TGTGCAACCTCCGGAAGCCCCCAGGATGAGCAGTTCTTC
CDR3aa: CATSGSPQDEQFF

v_gene: TRBV5-6
j_gene: TRBJ2-1
abundance: .
d_gene: TRBD2
CDR3nt: TGTGCCAGCAGCTTGCCGAGTCTCGCGGGAGGGGAGCAGTTCTTC
CDR3aa: CASSLPSLAGGEQFF

v_gene: TRBV7-9
j_gene: TRBJ1-2
abundance: .
d_gene: TRBD1
CDR3nt: TGTGCCAGCAGCTCTGCCGGGACAGGGGAATATGGCTACACCTTC
CDR3aa: CASSSAGTGEYGYTF

v_gene: TRBV29-1
j_gene: TRBJ1-2
abundance: .
d_gene: TRBD1
CDR3nt: TGCAGCGCGACAGGGCGGGACTATGGCTACACCTTC
CDR3aa: CSATGRDYGYTF

v_gene: TRBV19
j_gene: TRBJ1-2
abundance: .
d_gene: .
CDR3nt: TGTGCCAGTAGAACTGTGGGGAGTGACGGCTACACCTTC
CDR3aa: CASRTVGSDGYTF

v_gene: TRBV5-1
j_gene: TRBJ2-3
abundance: .
d_gene: .
CDR3nt: TGCGCCAGCAGCCCTACTAGCCCAGATACGCAGTATTTT
CDR3aa: CASSPTSPDTQYF

v_gene: TRBV4-2
j_gene: TRBJ1-6
abundance: .
d_gene: .
CDR3nt: TGTGCCAGCAGCCTTAGCCCTTTGAGCTCCTATAATTCACCCCTCCACTTT
CDR3aa: CASSLSPLSSYNSPLHF

v_gene: TRBV19
j_gene: TRBJ1-3
abundance: .
d_gene: TRBD1
CDR3nt: TGTGCCAGTACAGTATCCGGGACAGGGGGCCGAAACACCATATATTTT
CDR3aa: CASTVSGTGGRNTIYF

v_gene: TRBV9
j_gene: TRBJ2-5
abundance: .
d_gene: TRBD2
CDR3nt: TGTGCCAGCAGCGTTAGCGGGGGGGCCGGTGAGACCCAGTACTTC
CDR3aa: CASSVSGGAGETQYF

v_gene: TRBV27
j_gene: TRBJ2-7
abundance: .
d_gene: .
CDR3nt: TGTGCCAGCAGTTTAGGGCGGGCCGCCTACGAGCAGTACTTC
CDR3aa: CASSLGRAAYEQYF

v_gene: TRBV5-1
j_gene: TRBJ1-4
abundance: few
d_gene: TRBD1
CDR3nt: TGCGCCAGCAGCTTGGGGGACAGAGCAACTAATGAAAAACTGTTTTTT
CDR3aa: CASSLGDRATNEKLFF

v_gene: TRBV25-1
j_gene: TRBJ1-4
abundance: .
d_gene: TRBD1
CDR3nt: TGTGCCAGCAGTGATGCCATGACAGGGGGCGCAGGGGAAAAACTGTTTTTT
CDR3aa: CASSDAMTGGAGEKLFF

v_gene: TRBV19
j_gene: TRBJ2-3
abundance: .
d_gene: TRBD2
CDR3nt: TGTGCCAGTAGTATAGGGCGGGGGGGCCTGGATACGCAGTATTTT
CDR3aa: CASSIGRGGLDTQYF

v_gene: TRBV5-6
j_gene: TRBJ2-7
abundance: .
d_gene: TRBD1
CDR3nt: TGTGCCAGCAACCCGGGACAGGGGGCCCCCTATGAGCAGTACTTC
CDR3aa: CASNPGQGAPYEQYF

v_gene: TRBV7-2
j_gene: TRBJ1-1
abundance: once
d_gene: .
CDR3nt: TGTGCCAGCAGCCCGCAGGGTCTGTCAGGGATTCCAACTGAAGCTTTCTTT
CDR3aa: CASSPQGLSGIPTEAFF

v_gene: TRBV29-1
j_gene: TRBJ2-3
abundance: .
d_gene: TRBD2
CDR3nt: TGCAGCGTTCCCCTAGCGGGGGGTAACACAGATACGCAGTATTTT
CDR3aa: CSVPLAGGNTDTQYF

v_gene: TRBV14
j_gene: TRBJ2-1
abundance: .
d_gene: .
CDR3nt: TGTGCCAGCAGCCGCCTCAGGAATGAGCAGTTCTTC
CDR3aa: CASSRLRNEQFF

v_gene: TRBV5-5
j_gene: TRBJ2-7
abundance: .
d_gene: .
CDR3nt: TGTGCCAGCAGCTTGGCGACTATACTCTACGAGCAGTACTTC
CDR3aa: CASSLATILYEQYF

v_gene: TRBV7-8
j_gene: TRBJ2-5
abundance: .
d_gene: TRBD2
CDR3nt: TGTGCCAGCAACGTAGCGGGAGCTTCGGAGACCCAGTACTTC
CDR3aa: CASNVAGASETQYF

v_gene: TRBV19
j_gene: TRBJ1-5
abundance: .
d_gene: .
CDR3nt: TGTGCCAGTAGTATTTCCAGGGGCACTGGGCAGCCCCAGCATTTT
CDR3aa: CASSISRGTGQPQHF

v_gene: TRBV30
j_gene: TRBJ1-4
abundance: .
d_gene: TRBD1
CDR3nt: TGTGCCTGGAAACAGGGGCCTAATGAAAAACTGTTTTTT
CDR3aa: CAWKQGPNEKLFF

v_gene: TRBV13
j_gene: TRBJ2-1
abundance: .
d_gene: .
CDR3nt: TGTGCCAGCAGCGCAGGGACTAGGGGGCTAGGTGAGCAGTTCTTC
CDR3aa: CASSAGTRGLGEQFF

v_gene: TRBV7-2
j_gene: TRBJ1-5
abundance: .
d_gene: .
CDR3nt: TGTGCCAGCAGCTTAGGAGGCATTAATCAGCCCCAGCATTTT
CDR3aa: CASSLGGINQPQHF

v_gene: TRBV30
j_gene: TRBJ2-3
abundance: .
d_gene: .
CDR3nt: TGTGCCTGGAGTGTACTCCTTCGGGATACGCAGTATTTT
CDR3aa: CAWSVLLRDTQYF

v_gene: TRBV6-5
j_gene: TRBJ2-2
abundance: .
d_gene: .
CDR3nt: TGTGCCAGCAGTTACTCGAAACAGGCGAACACCGGGGAGCTGTTTTTT
CDR3aa: CASSYSKQANTGELFF

v_gene: TRBV5-1
j_gene: TRBJ2-1
abundance: .
d_gene: TRBD2
CDR3nt: TGCGCCAGCAGCTTCACCACTAGCGGGGACCTCTCCTACAATGAGCAGTTCTTC
CDR3aa: CASSFTTSGDLSYNEQFF

v_gene: TRBV6-1
j_gene: TRBJ1-1
abundance: .
d_gene: .
CDR3nt: TGTGCCAACACCGACACAGTGAACACTGAAGCTTTCTTT
CDR3aa: CANTDTVNTEAFF

v_gene: TRBV13
j_gene: TRBJ2-7
abundance: .
d_gene: TRBD2
CDR3nt: TGTGCCAGCAGCGTGGGACTAGCGCTCCACGAGCAGTACTTC
CDR3aa: CASSVGLALHEQYF

v_gene: TRBV6-5
j_gene: TRBJ2-7
abundance: .
d_gene: .
CDR3nt: TGTGCCAGCAGTAGACACCTAACCTACGAGCAGTACTTC
CDR3aa: CASSRHLTYEQYF

v_gene: TRBV19
j_gene: TRBJ2-7
abundance: .
d_gene: .
CDR3nt: TGTGCCAGTAGTATCGCAGGTAGCTCCTACGAGCAGTACTTC
CDR3aa: CASSIAGSSYEQYF

v_gene: TRBV2
j_gene: TRBJ1-2
abundance: .
d_gene: .
CDR3nt: TGTGCCAGCAGTGAAGGGAGGGAGGATGGCTACACCTTC
CDR3aa: CASSEGREDGYTF

v_gene: TRBV18
j_gene: TRBJ2-1
abundance: .
d_gene: TRBD1
CDR3nt: TGTGCCAGCTCACCAGGGACAGGGGGTGGCAATGAGCAGTTCTTC
CDR3aa: CASSPGTGGGNEQFF

v_gene: TRBV7-9
j_gene: TRBJ2-1
abundance: .
d_gene: TRBD1
CDR3nt: TGTGCCAGCAGCCCTGGACAGGGGGATGAGCAGTTCTTC
CDR3aa: CASSPGQGDEQFF

v_gene: TRBV10-2
j_gene: TRBJ2-7
abundance: .
d_gene: .
CDR3nt: TGCGCCAGCAGTGGCACAGGGATACTGCCCTACGAGCAGTACTTC
CDR3aa: CASSGTGILPYEQYF

v_gene: TRBV7-9
j_gene: TRBJ1-2
abundance: .
d_gene: .
CDR3nt: TGTGCCAGCAGCAGACTGTCAGGGTCGGAGGGCTACACCTTC
CDR3aa: CASSRLSGSEGYTF

v_gene: TRBV7-9
j_gene: TRBJ2-3
abundance: .
d_gene: .
CDR3nt: TGTGCCAGCAGTCCTCAAGGGGTAAACACAGATACGCAGTATTTT
CDR3aa: CASSPQGVNTDTQYF

v_gene: TRBV20-1
j_gene: TRBJ2-1
abundance: .
d_gene: .
CDR3nt: TGCAGTGCCAATTTGTACAATGAGCAGTTCTTC
CDR3aa: CSANLYNEQFF

v_gene: TRBV2
j_gene: TRBJ1-1
abundance: few
d_gene: .
CDR3nt: TGTGCCAGCAGTTCAGGACACCCTCAGAACACTGAAGCTTTCTTT
CDR3aa: CASSSGHPQNTEAFF

v_gene: TRBV7-6
j_gene: TRBJ2-2
abundance: .
d_gene: TRBD2
CDR3nt: TGTGCCAGCAGCTTAGGCCACCCTAGCGGGGGAACCGGGGAGCTGTTTTTT
CDR3aa: CASSLGHPSGGTGELFF

v_gene: TRBV11-2
j_gene: TRBJ2-3
abundance: once
d_gene: TRBD2
CDR3nt: TGTGCCAGCAGCTCACGGGGGGGCCCAGATACGCAGTATTTT
CDR3aa: CASSSRGGPDTQYF

v_gene: TRBV13
j_gene: TRBJ1-1
abundance: .
d_gene: .
CDR3nt: TGTGCCAGCAGCTCCAGACTGGGCACTGAAGCTTTCTTT
CDR3aa: CASSSRLGTEAFF

v_gene: TRBV7-8
j_gene: TRBJ1-5
abundance: .
d_gene: TRBD1
CDR3nt: TGTGCCAGCAGCTTTGACAGGGGCAATCAGCCCCAGCATTTT
CDR3aa: CASSFDRGNQPQHF

v_gene: TRBV9
j_gene: TRBJ2-1
abundance: .
d_gene: TRBD2
CDR3nt: TGTGCCAGCAGCGCCGAAGCGGGGGGGCATCAAAATGAGCAGTTCTTC
CDR3aa: CASSAEAGGHQNEQFF

v_gene: TRBV30
j_gene: TRBJ2-5
abundance: once
d_gene: TRBD1
CDR3nt: TGTGCCTGGAGTCCGGGACAGCCCAACCAAGAGACCCAGTACTTC
CDR3aa: CAWSPGQPNQETQYF

v_gene: TRBV2
j_gene: TRBJ1-1
abundance: .
d_gene: .
CDR3nt: TGTGCCAGCAGTGATGGTCCAGGGTGGCACACTGAGGCTTTCTTT
CDR3aa: CASSDGPGWHTEAFF

v_gene: TRBV6-5
j_gene: TRBJ2-7
abundance: .
d_gene: .
CDR3nt: TGTGCCAGCAGTTACCAGGGCGAGCAGTACTTC
CDR3aa: CASSYQGEQYF

v_gene: TRBV2
j_gene: TRBJ2-1
abundance: .
d_gene: TRBD2
CDR3nt: TGTGCTTGCGGGAGGGGCCACAATGAGCAGTTCTTC
CDR3aa: CACGRGHNEQFF

v_gene: TRBV5-6
j_gene: TRBJ1-2
abundance: .
d_gene: TRBD1
CDR3nt: TGTGCCAGCAGCCAGGGGGCGGGCTATGGCTACACCTTC
CDR3aa: CASSQGAGYGYTF

v_gene: TRBV7-7
j_gene: TRBJ2-2
abundance: .
d_gene: TRBD2
CDR3nt: TGTGCTAGCAGCTTAGAGGCGACTAGCGGGAGGTTCTCCGGGGAGCTGTTTTTT
CDR3aa: CASSLEATSGRFSGELFF